This T cell receptor (beta chain) was documented in a study of blood T cell repertoires in COVID-19 (dated by TCRdb to the early 2020s). At the level of the whole study: Collaborator samples came from the United States, Italy and Spain and covered acute and convalescent phases of COVID-19. The material from the prospective study consisted of cDNA or gDNA derived from T cells, B-cell-depleted T cells, or PBMCs. Deeply sampled blood TCRbeta repertoires from subjects exposed to, actively infected with, or recovered from COVID-19 were included in the dataset. A freely available public database, intended as a resource for researchers studying the immune response to SARS-CoV-2, is where the repertoires were released. Samples were obtained from the ongoing ImmuneRACE study (first 160 participants) and from roughly 1,300 subjects provided by 6 global collaborators. Nearly every sample came with metadata listing a de-identified subject ID, COVID-19 status, age in years and sex. Where available, HLA class I and class II types were obtained from metadata supplied by the sample provider rather than from assay-based typing. Here is what the overall study found, with its caveats: How much clinical and demographic metadata was included differed by source and by participant, and the metadata was provided uncurated.

The trim is 2 bases for V and 8 bases for J, with a gap of 6 bases between the germline ends. The CDR3 covers 12 residues, taking in both the cysteine and the phenylalanine. This entry keeps only the CDR3 DNA: 36 bases, framed from base 1. The immunoSEQ Assay, a bias-controlled multiplex PCR, was used to amplify TCRbeta CDR3 regions from genomic DNA. The study's processing was this. The number of nucleated cells in each sample was estimated from the amplification of reference gene primers within the assay. To quantify the absolute abundance of each unique TCRbeta CDR3 rearrangement, sequence reads were collapsed and filtered. For each sample, productive Simpson clonality was calculated as the square root of Simpson's diversity index across productive rearrangements. TCRdb carries this immuneACCESS record with in-frame sequences only. Its versions omit some clonotypes, under half of them owing to an unresolved V gene in the studies checked, with the rest unexplained. From that table come the V and J calls and clone size; the DNA was used to work out D and trimming. This sample is represented by about 97,000 clones; roughly 81% of them were singletons. The ten largest account for over 9.5% of the sample.

As regards this clone: Its antigen specificity is not known. Base qualities were left out, and no much larger clone turns up one base away.

The collaborating institutions used their own protocols to collect whole blood in K2EDTA tubes. Collaborator samples were shipped for TCRbeta analysis as frozen whole blood, isolated PBMCs, or DNA extracted from either sample type. The clonotype comes from a middle-aged man with active or convalescent COVID-19. The sequence joins TRBV12-3 or TRBV12-4 to TRBJ1-4, with the identity of the D gene unclear. The material sequenced was peripheral blood. The CDR3 corresponds to CASSLLGEKLFF. The DNA is TGTGCCAGCAGTTTACTGGGCGAAAAACTGTTTTTT.